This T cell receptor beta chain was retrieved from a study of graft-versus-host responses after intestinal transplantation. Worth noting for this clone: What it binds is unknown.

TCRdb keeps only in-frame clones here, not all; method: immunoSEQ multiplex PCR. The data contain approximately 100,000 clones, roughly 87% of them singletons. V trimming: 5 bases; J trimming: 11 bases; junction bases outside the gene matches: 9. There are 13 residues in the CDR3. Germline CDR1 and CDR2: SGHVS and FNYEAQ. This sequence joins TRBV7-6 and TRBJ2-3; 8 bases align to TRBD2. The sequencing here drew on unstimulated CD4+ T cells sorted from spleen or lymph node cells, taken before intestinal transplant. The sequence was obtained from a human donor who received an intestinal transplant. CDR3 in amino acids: CASSTGPRGGQYF. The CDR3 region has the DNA TGTGCCAGCAGCACGGGCCCTCGGGGGGGGCAGTATTTT.